Listed below are T cell receptor beta chains from one sample, sequenced in a study of CD8 T cells in ankylosing spondylitis. TCRdb recomputed calls from the 5' RACE reads with MiXCR, one row per CDR3 protein. The profile covers 250,000 to 400,000 distinct CDR3 sequences, with 9.5% to 13% appearing a single time and about 10% taken by the ten largest. Material for sequencing was blood, either unsorted or a sorted T cell fraction (not recorded which). All receptors come from a female donor with ankylosing spondylitis or in good health (not recorded which). CDR3s include the opening cysteine and the closing phenylalanine or tryptophan. D genes are given only for firm matches. Only part of the rows carry a size: once, few, many, or a class if the clone is expanded.

cdr3_nt: TGCAGTGCCTTTCCTAAGGGACTCAACAATGAGCAGTTCTTC; cdr3_aa: CSAFPKGLNNEQFF; d_call: -; v_call: TRBV20-1; j_call: TRBJ2-1; clone_size: few
cdr3_nt: TGTGCCAGTACCCTAAGTGTCCCTAGCGCGGGAGATATGGGGGAGCAGTTCTTC; cdr3_aa: CASTLSVPSAGDMGEQFF; d_call: TRBD2; v_call: TRBV19; j_call: TRBJ2-1; clone_size: -
cdr3_nt: TGTGCCAGCAGTTTTAGGATGACAGGGGAGAGCCAAGAGACCCAGTACTTC; cdr3_aa: CASSFRMTGESQETQYF; d_call: TRBD1; v_call: TRBV12-3/TRBV12-4; j_call: TRBJ2-5; clone_size: -
cdr3_nt: TGTGCCAGCAGCTCCCGGGCTTCCTACGAGCAGTACTTC; cdr3_aa: CASSSRASYEQYF; d_call: -; v_call: TRBV7-6; j_call: TRBJ2-7; clone_size: many
cdr3_nt: TGTGCCAGCAGCCCAGGAGGACAGGGCGACACCGGGGAGCTGTTTTTT; cdr3_aa: CASSPGGQGDTGELFF; d_call: TRBD1; v_call: TRBV7-8; j_call: TRBJ2-2; clone_size: few
cdr3_nt: TGTGCCAGCAGCCAAGAGACAGCTAATTCACCCCTCCACTTT; cdr3_aa: CASSQETANSPLHF; d_call: -; v_call: TRBV14; j_call: TRBJ1-6; clone_size: many
cdr3_nt: TGCGCCAGCAGCCAAGAAGTCGGGACAGGGCACCAGCCCCAGCATTTT; cdr3_aa: CASSQEVGTGHQPQHF; d_call: TRBD1; v_call: TRBV4-1; j_call: TRBJ1-5; clone_size: -
cdr3_nt: TGCAGTGCTAGATTTGCGGGAGGGCCCTACGAGCAGTACTTC; cdr3_aa: CSARFAGGPYEQYF; d_call: TRBD2; v_call: TRBV20-1; j_call: TRBJ2-7; clone_size: many
cdr3_nt: TGCAGTGCTAGATGGAGGAGAACAGATACGCAGTATTTT; cdr3_aa: CSARWRRTDTQYF; d_call: -; v_call: TRBV20-1; j_call: TRBJ2-3; clone_size: many
cdr3_nt: TGCGCCAGCAGTTGGGACAGTTTTGAGCAGTTCTTC; cdr3_aa: CASSWDSFEQFF; d_call: TRBD1; v_call: TRBV5-1; j_call: TRBJ2-1; clone_size: many
cdr3_nt: TGTGCCAGCAGATTTACAGGGGTTTGGCAAGAGACCCAGTACTTC; cdr3_aa: CASRFTGVWQETQYF; d_call: TRBD1; v_call: TRBV6-2/TRBV6-3; j_call: TRBJ2-5; clone_size: -
cdr3_nt: TGTGCCAGCCAGTTCCCTCCGGGACAGAAACCTATCTACTCCTACGAGCAGTACTTC; cdr3_aa: CASQFPPGQKPIYSYEQYF; d_call: -; v_call: TRBV21-1; j_call: TRBJ2-7; clone_size: few
cdr3_nt: TGCAGCGCTGAGGGGAGGCTGGCGAACACTGAAGCTTTCTTT; cdr3_aa: CSAEGRLANTEAFF; d_call: -; v_call: TRBV29-1; j_call: TRBJ1-1; clone_size: many
cdr3_nt: TGCAGTGCCGGAACACGGTACGAGCAGTACTTC; cdr3_aa: CSAGTRYEQYF; d_call: -; v_call: TRBV20-1; j_call: TRBJ2-7; clone_size: many
cdr3_nt: TGTGCCAGCTCACCACCAATGCCGGGCCCCGCGGCCGGGGAGCTGTTTTTT; cdr3_aa: CASSPPMPGPAAGELFF; d_call: -; v_call: TRBV18; j_call: TRBJ2-2; clone_size: many
cdr3_nt: TGTGCCAGCAGCGCTGGAAACAGGGGATTTGCTAACTATGGCTACACCTTC; cdr3_aa: CASSAGNRGFANYGYTF; d_call: TRBD1; v_call: TRBV9; j_call: TRBJ1-2; clone_size: many
cdr3_nt: TGCGCCAGCAGCCAAGACTCTAGCGCGGGGAAGAAGACCCAGTACTTC; cdr3_aa: CASSQDSSAGKKTQYF; d_call: -; v_call: TRBV4-1; j_call: TRBJ2-5; clone_size: -
cdr3_nt: TGCAGTGCAACGACCCATCCCCAGCCCCAGCATTTT; cdr3_aa: CSATTHPQPQHF; d_call: -; v_call: TRBV20-1; j_call: TRBJ1-5; clone_size: few
cdr3_nt: TGTGCCAGCAGCCTCCAGGGAAACTCCTACGAGCAGTACTTC; cdr3_aa: CASSLQGNSYEQYF; d_call: -; v_call: TRBV21-1; j_call: TRBJ2-7; clone_size: many
cdr3_nt: TGTGCCAGTGGGACCGGGACAGGCCTTGGCGAGCAGTACTTC; cdr3_aa: CASGTGTGLGEQYF; d_call: TRBD1; v_call: TRBV9; j_call: TRBJ2-7; clone_size: many